Sequencing of this TCR beta chain was carried out in a study of T cells in tumors after PD-1 blockade. Study background: Patients had no prior checkpoint blockade, systemic immunosuppressants, or anti-cancer therapy within 4 weeks. Treatment was either pembrolizumab 200 mg every 3 weeks or cemiplimab 350 mg every 2 weeks. Tumor samples averaged about 28,000 templates (range about 554-100,000) and 5,000 to 7,500 unique clonotypes.

The CDR3 sequence is 13 residues long. The V gene's germline CDR1 is SNHLY and CDR2 FYNNEI. Trimming stripped 11 bases from V and 0 bases from J, with 13 bases between. Method: immunoSEQ multiplex PCR; TCRdb's copy keeps in-frame clones and lacks some. The sample lists several thousand clones, around 69% occurring once. Findings and limits, study-wide: Some novel exhausted tumor clones appeared in pre-treatment blood, suggesting peripheral recruitment.

Turning to this clone: Antigen unknown.

The sequences come from tumor tissue, collected after anti-PD-1 treatment. The TCR comes from a human donor with basal cell carcinoma. The chain carries TRBV2 and TRBJ1-1; D remains ambiguous. The CDR3 DNA sequence: TGTGCCTCCCGGGAAGACTTGAACACTGAAGCTTTCTTT. Its translation is CASREDLNTEAFF.